This T cell receptor beta chain was observed in a study of shared clonotypes between healthy human individuals. On this clone itself: Its target is unknown.

Over several immunoSEQ plates, each subset's genomic DNA was distributed in even portions. For unsorted PBMC, roughly 0.3 ug DNA per replicate equaled 25,000 to 30,000 T cell genomes. Sequencing was performed on unsorted PBMC DNA using ten immunoSEQ deep assay plates. Libraries were prepared by immunoSEQ multiplex PCR; TCRdb keeps only in-frame clonotypes and omits some of them. The data hold 450,000 to 600,000 clones, with 70% to 80% observed a single time. Study-level results: A limitation of the genetic and exposure-history diversity represented arose from few donors.

Between the trimmed V and J ends, which lost 1 base and 0 bases, there was a span of 11 bases. Germline lookup yields CDR1 SGHRS and CDR2 YFSETQ. The CDR3 runs 15 residues. V usage is TRBV5-1 and J usage is TRBJ2-7; no clear D. Specimen: PBMCs. This TCR was sampled from a woman aged 40 to 49 in good health. Some clones in this sample may be carry-over from other donors' samples. As DNA, the CDR3 is TGCGCCAGCAGCTTGATGTCAGCGTACTCCTACGAGCAGTACTTC. Amino acid sequence: CASSLMSAYSYEQYF. The whole variable domain, filled in from reference TRBV5-1 and TRBJ2-7, reads KAGVTQTPRYLIKTRGQQVTLSCSPISGHRSVSWYQQTPGQGLQFLFEYFSETQRNKGNFPGRFSGRQFSNSRSEMNVSTLELGDSALYLCASSLMSAYSYEQYFGPGTRLTVT.